The clone carrying this T cell receptor beta chain came up once. The target antigen is unknown. This sample is drawn from a study of vaccination effects on CD4 cells after COVID-19. Study-level background: Two-dose vaccination with either BNT162b2 or mRNA-1273 was given to the participants.

Some clones are missing from TCRdb's copy, which holds only in-frame ones; the method was immunoSEQ multiplex PCR. This table has 70,000 or so clones, roughly three quarters appearing once. General observations from the study: Researchers report that only 1 of 255 vaccine-induced clones in healthy vaccinees cross-reacted with common cold coronaviruses. Sampling in the study covered few convalescent patients and included no early post-infection timepoints. The study found marked clonal contraction of infection- and vaccine-induced clones late after vaccination.

Subsequent to roughly 9 days of culture, CD4+ T cells were isolated. Trimming took 6 bases from V and 5 from J; bases not matched to a gene: 9. Germline CDR1 and CDR2: KGHSH and LQKENI. The CDR3 loop spans 15 amino acids. The sample in question was CD4+ T cells from PBMCs cultured without peptide, obtained before COVID-19 vaccination. The receptor was isolated from a human donor who received a COVID-19 vaccine. This chain connects TRBV18 to TRBJ1-1, with TRBD1 identical over 10 bases. This CDR3 is CASSPRGQGYTEAFF. The CDR3 DNA reads as TGTGCCAGCTCCCCGCGGGGACAGGGGTATACTGAAGCTTTCTTT.